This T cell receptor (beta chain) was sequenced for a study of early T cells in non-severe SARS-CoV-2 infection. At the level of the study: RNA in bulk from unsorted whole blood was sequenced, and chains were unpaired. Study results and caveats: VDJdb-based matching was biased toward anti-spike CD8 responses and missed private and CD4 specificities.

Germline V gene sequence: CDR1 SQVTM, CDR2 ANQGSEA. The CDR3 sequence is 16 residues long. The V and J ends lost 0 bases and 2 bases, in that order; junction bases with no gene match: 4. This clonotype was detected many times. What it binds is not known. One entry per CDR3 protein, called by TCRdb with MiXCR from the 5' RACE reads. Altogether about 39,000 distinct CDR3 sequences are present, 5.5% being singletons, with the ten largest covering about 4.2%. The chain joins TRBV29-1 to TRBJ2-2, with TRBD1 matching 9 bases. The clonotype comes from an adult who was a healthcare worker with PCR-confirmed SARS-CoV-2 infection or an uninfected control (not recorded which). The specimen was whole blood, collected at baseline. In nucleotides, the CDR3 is TGCAGCGTTGAAGACCGGGACAGGGTTAACACCGGGGAGCTGTTTTTT. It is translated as CSVEDRDRVNTGELFF.